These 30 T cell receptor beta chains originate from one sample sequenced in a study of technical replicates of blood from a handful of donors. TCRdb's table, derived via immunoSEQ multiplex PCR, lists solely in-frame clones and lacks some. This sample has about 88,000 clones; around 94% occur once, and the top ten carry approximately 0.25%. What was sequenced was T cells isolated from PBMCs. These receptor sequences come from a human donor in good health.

The CDR3 reads CASSQGLSTGANYGYTF. The CDR3 DNA is TGCGCCAGCAGCCAGGGTTTATCGACAGGAGCTAACTATGGCTACACCTTC. The chain recombines TRBV4-1 with TRBJ1-2; a weak D match, TRBD1 (6 bases). CDR1 and CDR2 from the germline V gene are MGHRA and YSYEKL. V lost 3 bases and J 0 bases, leaving 17 bases between the germline ends. The CDR3 runs to 17 residues.

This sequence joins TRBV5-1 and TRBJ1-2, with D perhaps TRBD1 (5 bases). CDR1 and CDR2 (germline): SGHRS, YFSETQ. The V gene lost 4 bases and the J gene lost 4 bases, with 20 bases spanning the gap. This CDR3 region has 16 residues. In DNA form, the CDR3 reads TGCGCCAGCAGCCCGGGACTCCCACCCCGTGCCTATGGCTACACCTTC. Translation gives CASSPGLPPRAYGYTF.

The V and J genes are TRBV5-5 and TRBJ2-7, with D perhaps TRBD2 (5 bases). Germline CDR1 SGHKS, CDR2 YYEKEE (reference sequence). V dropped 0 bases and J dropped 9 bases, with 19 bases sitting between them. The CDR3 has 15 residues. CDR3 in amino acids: CASSLAEGARLWQYF. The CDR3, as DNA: TGTGCCAGCAGCTTGGCCGAGGGAGCCCGCTTGTGGCAGTACTTC. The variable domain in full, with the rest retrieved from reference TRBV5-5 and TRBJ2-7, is DAGVTQSPTHLIKTRGQQVTLRCSPISGHKSVSWYQQVLGQGPQFIFQYYEKEERGRGNFPDRFSARQFPNYSSELNVNALLLGDSALYLCASSLAEGARLWQYFGPGTRLTVT.

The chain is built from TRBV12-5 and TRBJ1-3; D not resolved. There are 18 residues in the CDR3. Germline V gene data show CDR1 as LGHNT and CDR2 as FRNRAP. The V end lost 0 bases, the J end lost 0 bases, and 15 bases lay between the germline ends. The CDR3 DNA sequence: TGTGCTAGTGGTTTGGTACTTAGCAAGGCGGACTCTGGAAACACCATATATTTT. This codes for CASGLVLSKADSGNTIYF.

The CDR3 DNA reads TGCGCCAGCAGCTTGGTAGGAGTTCGGTTCGGTGAAGCTTTCTTT. Translating gives CASSLVGVRFGEAFF. The chain employs TRBV5-1 and TRBJ1-1; D remains ambiguous. Per germline, CDR1 SGHRS and CDR2 YFSETQ. Trimming removed 0 bases from V and 7 bases from J, with 16 bases in between. This CDR3 contains 15 residues.

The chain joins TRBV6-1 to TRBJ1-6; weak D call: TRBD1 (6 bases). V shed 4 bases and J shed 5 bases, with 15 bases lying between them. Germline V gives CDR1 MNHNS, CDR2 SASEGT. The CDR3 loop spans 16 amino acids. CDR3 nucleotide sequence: TGTGCCAGCAGTGTTGCCGGGACATTTAATAATTCACCCCTCCACTTT. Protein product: CASSVAGTFNNSPLHF.

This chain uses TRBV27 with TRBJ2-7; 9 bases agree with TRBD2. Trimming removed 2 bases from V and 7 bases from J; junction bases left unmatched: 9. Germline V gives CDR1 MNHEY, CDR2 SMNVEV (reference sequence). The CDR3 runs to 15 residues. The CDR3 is CASSLVGGRAREQYF. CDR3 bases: TGTGCCAGCAGTTTAGTCGGCGGGAGGGCCAGGGAGCAGTACTTC.

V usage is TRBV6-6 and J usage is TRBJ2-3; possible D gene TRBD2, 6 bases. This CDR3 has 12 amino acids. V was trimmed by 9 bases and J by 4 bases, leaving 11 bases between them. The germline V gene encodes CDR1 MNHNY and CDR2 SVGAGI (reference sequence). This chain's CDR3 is CASKTGADTQYF. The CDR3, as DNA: TGTGCCAGTAAAACGGGGGCAGATACGCAGTATTTT.

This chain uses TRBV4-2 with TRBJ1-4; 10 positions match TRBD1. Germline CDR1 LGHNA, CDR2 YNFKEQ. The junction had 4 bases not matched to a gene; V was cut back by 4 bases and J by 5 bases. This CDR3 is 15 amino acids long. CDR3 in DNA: TGTGCCAGCAGCCTTAAGGGACAGGGGAATGAAAAACTGTTTTTT. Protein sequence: CASSLKGQGNEKLFF.

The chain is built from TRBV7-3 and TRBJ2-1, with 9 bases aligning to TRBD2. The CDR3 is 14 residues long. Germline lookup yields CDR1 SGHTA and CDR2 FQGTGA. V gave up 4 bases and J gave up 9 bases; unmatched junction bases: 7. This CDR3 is CASSSGLAGSEQFF. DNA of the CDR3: TGTGCCAGCAGCTCCGGGCTAGCGGGGTCTGAGCAGTTCTTC.

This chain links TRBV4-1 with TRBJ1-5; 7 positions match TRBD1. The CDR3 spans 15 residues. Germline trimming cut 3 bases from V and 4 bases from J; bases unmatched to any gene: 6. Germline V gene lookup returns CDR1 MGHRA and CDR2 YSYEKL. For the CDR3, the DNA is TGCGCCAGCAGCCAGGCCGGGACAGCGAATCAGCCCCAGCATTTT. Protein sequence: CASSQAGTANQPQHF.

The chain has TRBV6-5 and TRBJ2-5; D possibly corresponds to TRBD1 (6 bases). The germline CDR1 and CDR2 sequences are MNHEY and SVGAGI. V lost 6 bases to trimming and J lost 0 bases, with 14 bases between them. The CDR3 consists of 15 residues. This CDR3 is CASSRRDKYQETQYF. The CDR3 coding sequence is TGTGCCAGCAGCCGCCGGGACAAGTACCAAGAGACCCAGTACTTC.

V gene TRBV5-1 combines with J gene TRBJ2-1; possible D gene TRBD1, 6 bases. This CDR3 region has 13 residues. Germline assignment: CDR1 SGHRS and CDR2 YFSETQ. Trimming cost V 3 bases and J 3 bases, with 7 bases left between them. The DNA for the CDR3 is TGCGCCAGCAGCTCGGACAGCTACAATGAGCAGTTCTTC. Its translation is CASSSDSYNEQFF.

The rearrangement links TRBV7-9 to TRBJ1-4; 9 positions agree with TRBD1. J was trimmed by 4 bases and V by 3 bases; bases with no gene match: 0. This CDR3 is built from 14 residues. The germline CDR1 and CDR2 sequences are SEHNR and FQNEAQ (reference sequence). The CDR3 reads CASSLGQGNEKLFF. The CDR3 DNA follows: TGTGCCAGCAGCTTGGGACAGGGTAATGAAAAACTGTTTTTT.

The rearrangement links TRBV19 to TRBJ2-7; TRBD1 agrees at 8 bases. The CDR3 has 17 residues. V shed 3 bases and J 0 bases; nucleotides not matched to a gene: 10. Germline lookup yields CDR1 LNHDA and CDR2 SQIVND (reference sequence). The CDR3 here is CASSMGRTGSNSYEQYF. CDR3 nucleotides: TGTGCCAGTAGTATGGGTAGGACAGGGTCTAACTCCTACGAGCAGTACTTC. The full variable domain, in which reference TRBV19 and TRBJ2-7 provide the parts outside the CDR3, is DGGITQSPKYLFRKEGQNVTLSCEQNLNHDAMYWYRQDPGQGLRLIYYSQIVNDFQKGDIAEGYSVSREKKESFPLTVTSAQKNPTAFYLCASSMGRTGSNSYEQYFGPGTRLTVT.

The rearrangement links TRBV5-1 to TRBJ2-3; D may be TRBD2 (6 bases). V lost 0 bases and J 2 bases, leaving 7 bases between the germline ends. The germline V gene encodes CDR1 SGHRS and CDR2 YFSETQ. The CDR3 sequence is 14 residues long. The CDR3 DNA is TGCGCCAGCAGCTTGGCTAGCGCCACAGATACGCAGTATTTT. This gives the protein CASSLASATDTQYF.

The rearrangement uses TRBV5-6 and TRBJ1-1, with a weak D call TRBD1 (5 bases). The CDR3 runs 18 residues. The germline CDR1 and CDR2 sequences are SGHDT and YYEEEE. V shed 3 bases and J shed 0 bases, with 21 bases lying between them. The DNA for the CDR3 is TGTGCCAGCAGCTCGTCCAGGGATACAGTTGGTTTGAACACTGAAGCTTTCTTT. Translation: CASSSSRDTVGLNTEAFF.

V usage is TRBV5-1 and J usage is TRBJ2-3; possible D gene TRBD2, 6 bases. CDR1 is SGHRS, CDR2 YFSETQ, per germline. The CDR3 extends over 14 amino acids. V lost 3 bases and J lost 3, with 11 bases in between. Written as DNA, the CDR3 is TGCGCCAGCAGCTGGCGGGACGGAACAGATACGCAGTATTTT. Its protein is CASSWRDGTDTQYF.

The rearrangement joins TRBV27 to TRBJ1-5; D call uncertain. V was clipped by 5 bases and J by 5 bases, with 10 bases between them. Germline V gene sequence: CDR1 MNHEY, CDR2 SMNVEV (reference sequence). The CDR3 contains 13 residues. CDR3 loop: CASSVDYYQPQHF. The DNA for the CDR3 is TGTGCCAGCAGTGTCGACTATTATCAGCCCCAGCATTTT.

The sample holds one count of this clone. CDR3 bases: TGCGCCAGCAGCAACCCCGACAGCAACGAGCAGTACTTC. Its translation: CASSNPDSNEQYF. V gene TRBV4-1 combines with J gene TRBJ2-7; D might be TRBD1 (5 bases). The V end lost 5 bases, the J end lost 5 bases, and 13 bases lay between the germline ends. In germline, CDR1 is MGHRA, CDR2 YSYEKL. The CDR3 is made up of 13 amino acids.

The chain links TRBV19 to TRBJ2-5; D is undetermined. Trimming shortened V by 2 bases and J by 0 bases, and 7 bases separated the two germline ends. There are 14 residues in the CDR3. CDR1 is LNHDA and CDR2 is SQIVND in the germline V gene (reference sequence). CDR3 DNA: TGTGCCAGTAGTATACTAGAAGACCAAGAGACCCAGTACTTC. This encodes CASSILEDQETQYF.

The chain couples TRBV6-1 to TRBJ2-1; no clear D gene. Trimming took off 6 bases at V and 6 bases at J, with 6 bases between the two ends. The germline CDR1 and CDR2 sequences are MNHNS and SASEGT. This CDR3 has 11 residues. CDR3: CASRIVNEQFF. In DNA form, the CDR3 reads TGTGCCAGCAGGATAGTCAATGAGCAGTTCTTC.

The CDR3 coding sequence is TGTGCCAGCAGCTTAGTCCTAGCGGGAGGGTGGCAAGAGACCCAGTACTTC. Its translation: CASSLVLAGGWQETQYF. The J gene is TRBJ2-5, the V gene TRBV7-6; 12 bases match TRBD2. Germline-derived CDR1 and CDR2 are SGHVS and FNYEAQ. After removal of 1 base from V and 2 bases from J, the junction contained 5 bases not matched to a gene. The CDR3 has 17 residues.

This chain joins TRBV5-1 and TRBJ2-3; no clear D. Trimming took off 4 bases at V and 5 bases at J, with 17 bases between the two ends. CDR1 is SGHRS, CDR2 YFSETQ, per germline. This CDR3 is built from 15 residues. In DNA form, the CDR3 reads TGCGCCAGCAGCCCGGATGTCCCGGGTGTAGATACGCAGTATTTT. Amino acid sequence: CASSPDVPGVDTQYF.

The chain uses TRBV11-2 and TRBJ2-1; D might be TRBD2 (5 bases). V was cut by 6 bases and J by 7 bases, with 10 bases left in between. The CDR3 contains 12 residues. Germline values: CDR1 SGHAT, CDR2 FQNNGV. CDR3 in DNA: TGTGCCAGCAGAGGATGGGAGAATGAGCAGTTCTTC. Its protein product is CASRGWENEQFF.

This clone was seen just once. Written as DNA, the CDR3 is TGCAGCGTTGAGAGGCCAGGGGGGACCTACGAGCAGTACTTC. As protein: CSVERPGGTYEQYF. This chain joins TRBV29-1 and TRBJ2-7, with D possibly matching TRBD1 (7 bases). V shed 3 bases and J shed 2 bases, with 14 bases lying between them. This CDR3 comprises 14 residues. Per germline, CDR1 SQVTM and CDR2 ANQGSEA.

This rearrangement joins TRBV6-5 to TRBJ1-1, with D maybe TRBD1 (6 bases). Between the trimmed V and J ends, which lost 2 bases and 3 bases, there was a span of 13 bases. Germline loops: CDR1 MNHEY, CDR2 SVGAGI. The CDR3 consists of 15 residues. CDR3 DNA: TGTGCCAGCAGTTACCAGGGGAACAGGGACACTGAAGCTTTCTTT. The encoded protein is CASSYQGNRDTEAFF.

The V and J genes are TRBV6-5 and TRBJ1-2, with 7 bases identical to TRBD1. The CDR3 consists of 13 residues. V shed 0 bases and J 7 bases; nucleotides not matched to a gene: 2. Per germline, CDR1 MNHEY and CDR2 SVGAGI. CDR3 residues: CASSYSYRGGYTF. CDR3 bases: TGTGCCAGCAGTTACTCGTACAGGGGTGGCTACACCTTC.

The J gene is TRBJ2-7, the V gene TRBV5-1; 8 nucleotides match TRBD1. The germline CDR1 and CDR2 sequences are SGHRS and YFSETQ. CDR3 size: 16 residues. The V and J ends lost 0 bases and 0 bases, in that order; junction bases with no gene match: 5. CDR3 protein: CASSLGQGAGSYEQYF. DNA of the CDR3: TGCGCCAGCAGCTTGGGGCAGGGGGCCGGCTCCTACGAGCAGTACTTC.

The CDR3 nucleotides read TGCGCCAGCAGCTTACAGGGGATCTACAATGAGCAGTTCTTC. Translation gives CASSLQGIYNEQFF. V usage is TRBV5-1 and J usage is TRBJ2-1, with 7 bases matching TRBD1. V shed 2 bases, J shed 3 bases, and the junction held 2 bases outside the gene matches. Germline CDR1 and CDR2: SGHRS and YFSETQ. The CDR3 has 14 residues.